This is a list of T cell receptor beta chains from one sample in a study of blood T cells in healthy people across ages. MiXCR was run by TCRdb on the 5' RACE reads, yielding one entry per CDR3 protein. The sample shows over a million distinct CDR3 sequences, less than 25% of them seen only once. These same records also appear under a second study, on T cells of mothers and their children.

Sequenced sample: blood. The receptors shown here come from a girl aged 2-10 years in good health. Both conserved end residues are part of each CDR3. The D gene is left open where the match is weak. The size field is filled for only some rows; it gives once, few, many or a size class.

V gene	D gene	J gene	clone size	CDR3 DNA	CDR3 protein
TRBV2	.	TRBJ2-1	.	TGTGCCAGCAGTGAAGCAGGACGAAGTGAGCAGTTCTTC	CASSEAGRSEQFF
TRBV18	.	TRBJ1-2	.	TGTGCCAGCTCCGAAGGAGGCTACCGAGCTAACTATGGCTACACCTTC	CASSEGGYRANYGYTF
TRBV14	TRBD2	TRBJ2-5	.	TGTGCCAGCAGCCGGACTAGCATTCCAGAGACCCAGTACTTC	CASSRTSIPETQYF
TRBV6-6	TRBD1	TRBJ2-5	many	TGTGCCAGCAGTTACTCATTCGGACAGGGGGAAGAGACCCAGTACTTC	CASSYSFGQGEETQYF
TRBV5-1	.	TRBJ2-5	few	TGCGCCAGCTGCTTGGAAGGAGTGACCCAGTACTTC	CASCLEGVTQYF
TRBV29-1	TRBD1	TRBJ2-7	.	TGCAGCGTTGAAGGACAGGGGGGCGACGAGCAGTACTTC	CSVEGQGGDEQYF
TRBV3-1	.	TRBJ2-6	.	TGTGCCAGCTCGTACTCTGGGGCCAACGTCCCGACTTTC	CASSYSGANVPTF
TRBV10-3	.	TRBJ2-3	few	TGTGCCATCAGTGAGGGGACAGCGGGACTTTTCACAGATACGCAGTATTTT	CAISEGTAGLFTDTQYF
TRBV4-2	TRBD2	TRBJ2-7	once	TGTGCCAGCAGCCAAGAAGGGCGCGGGAGCGGGGGGGCGTGGTACGAGCAGTACTTC	CASSQEGRGSGGAWYEQYF
TRBV20-1	.	TRBJ2-3	.	TGCAGTGCCCCGCATTTCATACACACAGATACGCAGTATTTT	CSAPHFIHTDTQYF
TRBV4-2	.	TRBJ2-3	few	TGTGCCAGCAGCCAAGGTAGCGGCTCCACAGATACGCAGTATTTT	CASSQGSGSTDTQYF
TRBV12-3/TRBV12-4	.	TRBJ1-5	few	TGTACCAGCAGTTTTCCCCTCAATCAGCCCCAGCATTTT	CTSSFPLNQPQHF
TRBV6-6	TRBD1	TRBJ2-1	many	TGTGCCAGCGAAACCGACAGGGTGACGTACAATGAGCAGTTCTTC	CASETDRVTYNEQFF
TRBV9	TRBD1	TRBJ1-1	few	TGTGCCAGCAGCGTAGGGACAGGGGGGGAAGCTTTCTTT	CASSVGTGGEAFF
TRBV2	.	TRBJ1-3	.	TGTGCCGGTCAAGTCGCCTCTGGAAACACCATATATTTT	CAGQVASGNTIYF
TRBV20-1	.	TRBJ2-7	.	TGCAGTGCATACAGGGCCTCCGCCTACGAGCAGTACTTC	CSAYRASAYEQYF
TRBV29-1	TRBD1	TRBJ2-1	.	TGCAGCGTTGAAGATCAGGTGGACAGGGAGGTGAATGAGCAGTTCTTC	CSVEDQVDREVNEQFF
TRBV3-1	.	TRBJ1-3	.	TGTGCCAGCAGCCAGACGGTCTCTGGAAACACCATATATTTT	CASSQTVSGNTIYF
TRBV28	TRBD1	TRBJ2-1	.	TGTGCCAGCAGGTCCCTGGATCAGGGGGTGTCGTTCTTC	CASRSLDQGVSFF
TRBV9	.	TRBJ2-3	.	TGTGCCAGCAGTGATGACACCGGGATCACAGATACGCAGTATTTT	CASSDDTGITDTQYF
TRBV19	.	TRBJ1-1	.	TGTGCCAGTAGTATACCCCGGACAGAAAAGAACACTGAAGCTTTCTTT	CASSIPRTEKNTEAFF
TRBV24-1	.	TRBJ1-1	few	TGTGCCACCAGTGATGGTCTGCTCGCTTTCTTT	CATSDGLLAFF
TRBV27	.	TRBJ1-2	few	TGTGCCAGCAGTTCTCGACCGTTTAACTATGGCTACACCTTC	CASSSRPFNYGYTF
TRBV6-1	.	TRBJ2-1	.	TGTGCCAGCAGTGGGCAGGGTTCACATGAGCAGTTCTTC	CASSGQGSHEQFF
TRBV7-6	TRBD1	TRBJ1-4	.	TGTGCCAGCAGCTTAGGGGACAGCGGTGAAAAACTGTTTTTT	CASSLGDSGEKLFF
TRBV19	TRBD1	TRBJ2-7	few	TGTGCCAGTAGTTCCCCCCGGGACAGTTTTTACGAGCAGTACTTC	CASSSPRDSFYEQYF
TRBV7-9	.	TRBJ1-3	few	TGTGCTAGCTTGGGGATCGGAAACACCATATATTTT	CASLGIGNTIYF
TRBV27	.	TRBJ2-7	few	TGTGCCAGCGCCCGGGTGTCAGCATCCGAGCAGTACTTC	CASARVSASEQYF
TRBV10-3	.	TRBJ2-1	few	TGTGCCATCAGTGACCGGGAGACCAATGAGCAGTTCTTC	CAISDRETNEQFF
TRBV11-2	.	TRBJ1-1	.	TGTGCCAGCAGCTTAGATAACGGACAGAACATGAACACTGAAGCTTTCTTT	CASSLDNGQNMNTEAFF
TRBV7-6	.	TRBJ2-7	.	TGTGCCAGCAGCTTACAGGTAGCGAGGAGGATTTACGAGCAGTACTTC	CASSLQVARRIYEQYF
TRBV15	.	TRBJ1-1	.	TGTGCCACTACGGGGGGCGCTTTTATTGAAGCTTTCTTT	CATTGGAFIEAFF
TRBV21-1	.	TRBJ2-5	.	TGTGCCAGCAGCAAAGTGGGAGAGACCCAGTACTTC	CASSKVGETQYF
TRBV4-3	TRBD1	TRBJ1-2	.	TGCGCCAGCAGCCAAGATGGGGGGACAGCCTACTATGGCTACACCTTC	CASSQDGGTAYYGYTF
TRBV6-2/TRBV6-3	.	TRBJ2-1	.	TGTGCCAGCTTCTCGGGACTTACAACCTACAATGAGCAGTTCTTC	CASFSGLTTYNEQFF
TRBV6-5	.	TRBJ1-4	few	TGTGCCAGCAGTTACTCGAGGGCCCTAGAAAAACTGTTTTTT	CASSYSRALEKLFF
TRBV7-9	.	TRBJ2-5	few	TGTGCCAGCAGCCCCTGGGACTCCGAAGAGACCCAGTACTTC	CASSPWDSEETQYF
TRBV18	.	TRBJ2-5	few	TGTGCCAGCTCCCCGTCGTGGGGGGCAGAGGAGACCCAGTACTTC	CASSPSWGAEETQYF
TRBV20-1	.	TRBJ2-7	.	TGCAGTGTCCCAGAGCGGGGACACTACGAGCAGTACTTC	CSVPERGHYEQYF
TRBV20-1	.	TRBJ2-7	.	TGCAGCGCTAGGGAGGCCGCCCCCGAGCAGTACTTC	CSAREAAPEQYF
TRBV20-1	.	TRBJ2-7	few	TGCAGTGCTAAAACCGGGACCCATTACGAGCAGTACTTC	CSAKTGTHYEQYF
TRBV24-1	.	TRBJ2-1	.	TGTGCCACCAAAGGACCTAACTACAATGAGCAGTTCTTC	CATKGPNYNEQFF
TRBV29-1	TRBD1	TRBJ2-1	few	TGCAGCGTTGTTTCCGGGACAGGGGGAGCGGGTGAGCAGTTCTTC	CSVVSGTGGAGEQFF
TRBV6-5	.	TRBJ2-5	many	TGTGCCAGCACAGGGTCGGGCGAGACCCAGTACTTC	CASTGSGETQYF
TRBV12-3/TRBV12-4	TRBD1	TRBJ1-1	.	TGTGCCAGCAGGACAGGGGGTGAAGCTTTCTTT	CASRTGGEAFF
TRBV2	TRBD2	TRBJ2-7	.	TGTGCCAGCAGGCTGACTAGCGGGGCCGCCTACGAGCAGTACTTC	CASRLTSGAAYEQYF
TRBV28	.	TRBJ1-2	.	TGTGCCAGCAGTTTATTAACACGAGGGTCGGAAACCCATGGCTACACCTTC	CASSLLTRGSETHGYTF
TRBV7-3	TRBD2	TRBJ2-1	few	TGTGCCAGCAGCCCGCGACTAGCGGATGGCCCACAGTTCTTC	CASSPRLADGPQFF
TRBV29-1	.	TRBJ2-7	few	TGCAGCGTTGGGAGGGGAGCCGTTGGGGAGCAGTACTTC	CSVGRGAVGEQYF
TRBV3-1	.	TRBJ2-1	.	TGTGCCAGCAGCCAAGGGGAGATTGAGCAGTTCTTC	CASSQGEIEQFF
TRBV7-9	.	TRBJ1-1	few	TGTGCCAGCAGCCAGCCAGGTGCTCCAGCTGAAGCTTTCTTT	CASSQPGAPAEAFF
TRBV4-1	TRBD1	TRBJ1-3	few	TGCGCCAGCAGCCACCCGGGACAGGATGGAAACACCATATATTTT	CASSHPGQDGNTIYF
TRBV29-1	.	TRBJ2-5	.	TGCAGCGCGTCACAGGGAGCAGAGACCCAGTACTTC	CSASQGAETQYF